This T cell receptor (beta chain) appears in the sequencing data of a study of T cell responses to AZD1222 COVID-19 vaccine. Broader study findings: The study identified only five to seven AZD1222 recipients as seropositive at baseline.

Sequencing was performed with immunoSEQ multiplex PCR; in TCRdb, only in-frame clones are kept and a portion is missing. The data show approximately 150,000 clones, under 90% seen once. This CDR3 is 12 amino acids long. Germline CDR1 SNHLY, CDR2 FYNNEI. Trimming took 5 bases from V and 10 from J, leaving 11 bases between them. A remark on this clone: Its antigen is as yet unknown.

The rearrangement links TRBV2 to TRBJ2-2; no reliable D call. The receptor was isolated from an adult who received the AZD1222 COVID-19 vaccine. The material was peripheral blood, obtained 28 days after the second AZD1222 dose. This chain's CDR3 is CASSSPGQELFF. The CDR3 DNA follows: TGTGCCAGCAGTTCCCCGGGTCAGGAGCTGTTTTTT.